Included here is one TCR beta chain sequence, with context. Germline assignment: CDR1 SGHVS and CDR2 FNYEAQ. V was cut by 4 bases and J by 2 bases, with 15 bases left in between. This CDR3 is 15 amino acids long. This table comes from immunoSEQ multiplex PCR, and its TCRdb copy is limited to in-frame clones, with some not included. The sample lists about 76,000 clones; 80% to 90% were seen once. The data stem from a study of technical replicates of blood from four donors. The sample was PBMCs. The source of this sequence is a human donor in good health. Some clones in this sample may be carry-over from other donors' samples. The genes are TRBV7-6 and TRBJ2-7, with a weak D call TRBD1 (6 bases). The CDR3: CASSSGQGWAYEQYF. In DNA, the CDR3 is TGTGCCAGCAGCTCCGGGCAGGGGTGGGCCTACGAGCAGTACTTC.